One and the same sample provided the 31 T cell receptor beta chains below, sequenced in a study of blood T cell repertoires in COVID-19. Generated by immunoSEQ multiplex PCR, the TCRdb table keeps only in-frame clones and is missing some. The data contain about 310,000 clones, roughly 87% of them singletons. Sequenced input: PBMCs or T cells enriched from blood (not recorded which). These receptors all come from a woman aged 18-29 years who had recovered from COVID-19.

The chain links TRBV5-1 to TRBJ2-7; the match to TRBD2 covers 8 bases. The V and J ends lost 0 bases and 3 bases, in that order; junction bases with no gene match: 2. The CDR3 is 14 residues long. Germline V gene data show CDR1 as SGHRS and CDR2 as YFSETQ. The CDR3 sequence: CASSLALADYEQYF. The DNA of the CDR3 is TGCGCCAGCAGCTTGGCACTAGCGGACTACGAGCAGTACTTC.

The V and J genes are TRBV5-1 and TRBJ1-1; no reliable D call. The CDR3 runs to 14 residues. The germline V gene has CDR1 SGHRS and CDR2 YFSETQ. V was shortened by 0 bases and J by 3 bases, with 9 bases between the two germline ends. The CDR3 loop is CASSLVREDTEAFF. CDR3 nucleotide sequence: TGCGCCAGCAGCTTGGTTAGGGAGGACACTGAAGCTTTCTTT.

V usage is TRBV7-3 and J usage is TRBJ2-1, with 12 bases fitting TRBD2. Trimming at V came to 2 bases and at J to 8 bases, leaving 7 bases not matched to a gene. This CDR3 region has 16 residues. CDR1 and CDR2 (germline): SGHTA, FQGTGA. CDR3 residues: CASSLLAGGPVYEQFF. The CDR3 DNA reads TGTGCCAGCAGCTTACTAGCGGGGGGGCCAGTCTATGAGCAGTTCTTC.

This clone was seen once. The V gene is TRBV18, the J gene TRBJ1-1, with D tentatively TRBD1 (5 bases). The V gene lost 2 bases and the J gene lost 4 bases, with 8 bases spanning the gap. The CDR3 spans 13 residues. In germline, CDR1 is KGHSH, CDR2 LQKENI. The CDR3 DNA sequence: TGTGCCAGCTCACCAGACAGTCTCACTGAAGCTTTCTTT. Amino acids: CASSPDSLTEAFF.

The V and J genes are TRBV11-2 and TRBJ1-4; D unresolved. Deletions cut 5 bases from V and 4 bases from J, with 11 bases between. The CDR3 sequence is 14 residues long. CDR1 and CDR2 from the germline V gene are SGHAT and FQNNGV. The CDR3 DNA is TGTGCCAGCAGCCCCTCACAGCTTAATGAAAAACTGTTTTTT. Translated: CASSPSQLNEKLFF.

The chain links TRBV12-3 or TRBV12-4 to TRBJ1-3; D gene uncertain. Trimming took off 7 bases at V and 1 base at J, with 8 bases between the two ends. This CDR3 comprises 13 residues. The CDR3 sequence: CASTPLSGNTIYF. CDR3 DNA sequence: TGTGCCAGCACTCCCTTGTCTGGAAACACCATATATTTT.

A single count supports this clone. The CDR3 loop is CASSHDPTRTGYGYTF. The DNA for the CDR3 is TGTGCCAGCAGCCATGACCCTACCCGGACAGGCTATGGCTACACCTTC. The chain couples TRBV4-2 to TRBJ1-2, with 7 bases that match TRBD1. The CDR3 loop spans 16 amino acids. Germline V gives CDR1 LGHNA, CDR2 YNFKEQ. J was trimmed by 4 bases and V by 3 bases; bases with no gene match: 11.

This sequence joins TRBV28 and TRBJ1-5; D is unclear. The CDR3 extends over 12 amino acids. Germline lookup yields CDR1 MDHEN and CDR2 SYDVKM. The V end was cut by 5 bases, the J end by 6 bases, with 8 bases between. The CDR3 DNA is TGTGCCAGCAGTATGTATTCTCAGCCCCAGCATTTT. This gives the protein CASSMYSQPQHF.

This sequence joins TRBV6-2 or TRBV6-3 and TRBJ2-1; TRBD1 might be the D (7 bases). Per germline, CDR1 MNHEY and CDR2 SVGEGT. V lost 5 bases to trimming and J lost 7 bases, with 15 bases between them. The CDR3 is 14 amino acids. The CDR3 region is CASSRQGLINEQFF. The CDR3 nucleotides read TGTGCCAGCAGTCGACAGGGACTCATAAATGAGCAGTTCTTC.

This sequence joins TRBV11-1 and TRBJ2-7, with 12 nucleotides matching TRBD2. V shed 3 bases, J shed 5 bases, and the junction held 8 bases outside the gene matches. Per the germline V gene, CDR1 is SGHAT and CDR2 is FQDESV (reference sequence). The CDR3 totals 16 residues. The CDR3 region is CASSFGLAGPDNEQYF. CDR3 nucleotides: TGTGCCAGCAGCTTCGGACTAGCGGGGCCAGACAACGAGCAGTACTTC.

The chain employs TRBV6-6 and TRBJ1-2; 9 positions match TRBD1. CDR3 length: 16 amino acids. After removal of 4 bases from V and 1 base from J, the junction contained 7 bases not matched to a gene. Germline CDR1 and CDR2: MNHNY and SVGAGI (reference sequence). The CDR3 spells CASSFSQGAGNYGYTF. The CDR3 DNA sequence: TGTGCCAGCAGTTTCTCACAGGGGGCTGGTAACTATGGCTACACCTTC.

This chain connects TRBV13 to TRBJ1-3; TRBD1 matches 8 bases. The CDR3 extends over 16 amino acids. The ends lost 4 bases at V and 1 base at J; junction bases unmatched: 6. Germline V CDR1 and CDR2: PRHDT, FYEKMQ (reference sequence). The CDR3 here is CASSWGTGWSGNTIYF. DNA of the CDR3: TGTGCCAGCAGCTGGGGGACAGGTTGGTCTGGAAACACCATATATTTT.

The V and J genes are TRBV7-2 and TRBJ2-3, with D possibly TRBD2 on 6 matching bases. Trimming shortened V by 6 bases and J by 4 bases, and 14 bases separated the two germline ends. The CDR3 is 14 residues long. The V gene's germline CDR1 is SGHTA and CDR2 FQGNSA. The CDR3 loop is CASSRDSPPDTQYF. In DNA, the CDR3 is TGTGCCAGCAGTCGGGACTCCCCCCCAGATACGCAGTATTTT. Filled out from reference TRBV7-2 and TRBJ2-3, the complete variable domain reads GAGVSQSPSNKVTEKGKDVELRCDPISGHTALYWYRQSLGQGLEFLIYFQGNSAPDKSGLPSDRFSAERTGGSVSTLTIQRTQQEDSAVYLCASSRDSPPDTQYFGPGTRLTVL.

This clone was seen once. The CDR3 is CASSPRGQATYNEQFF. For the CDR3, the DNA is TGTGCCAGCAGCCCCCGGGGACAGGCAACCTACAATGAGCAGTTCTTC. V gene TRBV9 combines with J gene TRBJ2-1; 8 bases are a match to TRBD1. Germline CDR1 and CDR2: SGDLS and YYNGEE. V shed 4 bases, J shed 2 bases, and the junction held 8 bases outside the gene matches. The CDR3 totals 16 residues. Full variable domain (remainder filled in from reference TRBV9 and TRBJ2-1): DSGVTQTPKHLITATGQRVTLRCSPRSGDLSVYWYQQSLDQGLQFLIQYYNGEERAKGNILERFSAQQFPDLHSELNLSSLELGDSALYFCASSPRGQATYNEQFFGPGTRLTVL.

This sequence joins TRBV11-1 and TRBJ2-1; TRBD2 matches at 13 bases. Trimming took 8 bases from V and 2 from J; bases not matched to a gene: 0. The germline V gene has CDR1 SGHAT and CDR2 FQDESV (reference sequence). The CDR3 has 14 residues. CDR3 bases: TGTGCCAGCGGACTAGCGGGGGCCTACAATGAGCAGTTCTTC. Translating gives CASGLAGAYNEQFF. Full variable domain (missing parts from reference TRBV11-1 and TRBJ2-1): EAEVAQSPRYKITEKSQAVAFWCDPISGHATLYWYRQILGQGPELLVQFQDESVVDDSQLPKDRFSAERLKGVDSTLKIQPAELGDSAMYLCASGLAGAYNEQFFGPGTRLTVL.

The V call is TRBV19, the J call TRBJ1-5; possible D gene TRBD1, 5 bases. Germline CDR1 LNHDA, CDR2 SQIVND (reference sequence). V lost 6 bases to trimming and J lost 2 bases, with 14 bases between them. CDR3 length equals 15 residues. This CDR3 is CASSITGRGNQPQHF. CDR3 coding DNA: TGTGCCAGTAGCATTACGGGCAGGGGCAATCAGCCCCAGCATTTT.

V gene TRBV19 combines with J gene TRBJ1-1; D not resolved. This CDR3 is 13 amino acids long. Trimming pared 5 bases from V and 4 bases from J, leaving 11 bases between. Germline V gives CDR1 LNHDA, CDR2 SQIVND (reference sequence). DNA for the CDR3: TGTGCCAGTAGTCAGCGGGAGGGCACTGAAGCTTTCTTT. It specifies CASSQREGTEAFF.

The chain couples TRBV30 to TRBJ1-6; TRBD1 agrees at 8 bases. The CDR3 totals 16 residues. Germline V gene lookup returns CDR1 GTSNPN and CDR2 SVGIG (reference sequence). V shed 4 bases, J shed 9 bases, and the junction held 14 bases outside the gene matches. The CDR3 reads CAWISDRVDGISPLHF. In DNA, the CDR3 is TGTGCCTGGATTTCGGACAGGGTGGATGGTATTTCACCCCTCCACTTT.

The chain recombines TRBV14 with TRBJ2-7, with D hard to call. V was trimmed by 1 base and J by 6 bases, leaving 7 bases between them. The CDR3 runs to 12 residues. Germline lookup yields CDR1 SGHDN and CDR2 FVKESK. DNA of the CDR3: TGTGCCAGCAGCCAAGTGCTAGGCGAGCAGTACTTC. Residues: CASSQVLGEQYF.

The chain is built from TRBV2 and TRBJ2-2, with 10 bases matching TRBD2. The CDR3 is 16 amino acids. J was trimmed by 6 bases and V by 4 bases; bases with no gene match: 8. Germline lookup yields CDR1 SNHLY and CDR2 FYNNEI. For the CDR3, the DNA is TGTGCCAGCAGTGTTCGGCTAGCGGGAGCTTCCGGGGAGCTGTTTTTT. It codes for CASSVRLAGASGELFF.

V usage is TRBV29-1 and J usage is TRBJ1-1, with D possibly being TRBD1 (5 bases). Germline V gene data show CDR1 as SQVTM and CDR2 as ANQGSEA. V was pared by 3 bases and J by 1 base, with 9 bases between. This CDR3 region has 13 residues. CDR3 sequence (DNA): TGCAGCGTTGATGGGGCAGCGAACACTGAAGCTTTCTTT. Protein product: CSVDGAANTEAFF.

The chain combines TRBV4-2 with TRBJ1-2; 8 positions match TRBD1. Per germline, CDR1 LGHNA and CDR2 YNFKEQ. The CDR3 is made up of 16 amino acids. The trim removed 1 base at V and 4 bases at J, leaving 8 bases unmatched. The CDR3 DNA reads as TGTGCCAGCAGCCAAGTTGCAGGGGGCGCCAGCTATGGCTACACCTTC. Residues: CASSQVAGGASYGYTF.

In DNA, the CDR3 is TGCAGCGTTGAAGCCATTTACCAGGGGCGCCATAGGGGGACCCAGTACTTC. Amino acid sequence: CSVEAIYQGRHRGTQYF. This chain links TRBV29-1 with TRBJ2-5; D is perhaps TRBD1 (6 bases). The CDR3 runs 17 residues. Per germline, CDR1 SQVTM and CDR2 ANQGSEA. Trimming pared 1 base from V and 7 bases from J, leaving 25 bases between.

The chain recombines TRBV9 with TRBJ1-2, with a tentative D call TRBD1 (6 bases). The CDR3 has 13 residues. Per germline, CDR1 SGDLS and CDR2 YYNGEE. The V end lost 0 bases, the J end lost 5 bases, and 8 bases lay between the germline ends. CDR3: CASSVEQGYGYTF. In nucleotides, the CDR3 is TGTGCCAGCAGCGTAGAACAGGGATATGGCTACACCTTC.

The rearrangement uses TRBV5-1 and TRBJ2-1, with TRBD1 matching over 11 bases. Germline V gene sequence: CDR1 SGHRS, CDR2 YFSETQ. CDR3 size: 16 residues. After removal of 0 bases from V and 7 bases from J, the junction contained 6 bases not matched to a gene. The CDR3 spells CASSLAGTGGRNEQFF. The CDR3 DNA is TGCGCCAGCAGCTTGGCCGGGACAGGGGGTAGAAATGAGCAGTTCTTC.

The chain couples TRBV2 to TRBJ1-5; D is unclear. The CDR3 covers 14 residues. Trimming pared 5 bases from V and 1 base from J, leaving 9 bases between. Germline CDR1 SNHLY, CDR2 FYNNEI. The CDR3 DNA reads TGTGCCAGCAGTTCAGACACAAGCAATCAGCCCCAGCATTTT. Encoded protein: CASSSDTSNQPQHF.

The gene calls are TRBV29-1 and TRBJ1-2; TRBD1 agrees at 7 bases. J gave up 8 bases and V 1 base, and 7 bases lay outside the gene matches. This CDR3 has 13 residues. Germline V lookup: CDR1 SQVTM, CDR2 ANQGSEA. The CDR3 nucleotides are TGCAGCGTTGAAGCTGGACAGGTCTTCGGCTACACCTTC. Residues: CSVEAGQVFGYTF.

V is TRBV6-4 and J is TRBJ2-2; 9 nucleotides line up with TRBD2. The CDR3 contains 15 residues. The V gene's germline CDR1 is MRHNA and CDR2 SNTAGT. The trim removed 7 bases at V and 1 base at J, leaving 4 bases unmatched. The CDR3: CASTETSGNTGELFF. Here the CDR3 DNA reads TGTGCCAGCACTGAGACTAGCGGGAACACCGGGGAGCTGTTTTTT.

The chain joins TRBV11-2 to TRBJ1-1, with D possibly TRBD1 on 5 matching bases. CDR1 is SGHAT and CDR2 is FQNNGV in the germline V gene. CDR3 length: 15 amino acids. V was pared by 4 bases and J by 4 bases, with 16 bases between. CDR3: CASSSGGGPFTEAFF. CDR3 DNA sequence: TGTGCCAGCAGCTCCGGGGGGGGACCATTCACTGAAGCTTTCTTT.

V is TRBV27 and J is TRBJ1-5; maybe TRBD1 (5 bases). Germline V lookup: CDR1 MNHEY, CDR2 SMNVEV (reference sequence). The CDR3 length is 15 residues. The ends were cut back, 6 bases at V and 8 bases at J, with 20 bases in the middle. The CDR3 sequence: CASSYMGGLEEPQHF. The CDR3 coding sequence is TGTGCCAGCAGCTATATGGGGGGACTGGAGGAGCCCCAGCATTTT.

The chain carries TRBV6-5 and TRBJ2-1; 11 bases fit TRBD2. Germline V gene lookup returns CDR1 MNHEY and CDR2 SVGAGI. The CDR3 has 15 amino acids. V shed 6 bases and J 7 bases; nucleotides not matched to a gene: 8. CDR3 region: CASRLLAGGGNEQFF. The CDR3 bases are TGTGCCAGCAGGCTGCTAGCGGGGGGAGGGAATGAGCAGTTCTTC.